This is a list of T cell receptor beta chains from one sample in a study of T cell responses to AZD1222 COVID-19 vaccine. The table came from immunoSEQ multiplex PCR; TCRdb's copy has only in-frame clones and leaves some out. The sample holds over 85,000 clones; around 90% are singletons and the top ten take roughly 1.5%. This material consisted of peripheral blood, taken on day 0 of AZD1222 vaccination. Receptor source: an adult in good health. The CDR3 runs from the conserved cysteine through the conserved F or W. A D gene is named only where the DNA matches it firmly. Not every row has a clone size; where given, it reads once, few, many or a size class.

j_call | d_call | v_call | clone_size | cdr3_aa | cdr3_nt
TRBJ1-1 | TRBD1 | TRBV11-2 | . | CASSRDRNTEAFF | TGTGCCAGCAGCCGGGACAGGAACACTGAAGCTTTCTTT
TRBJ2-1 | TRBD2 | TRBV23-1 | . | CASSQSTSGGPCRQFF | TGCGCCAGCAGTCAATCGACTAGCGGGGGGCCCTGTCGCCAGTTCTTC
TRBJ1-1 | . | TRBV18 | . | CASSQGTYEAFF | TGTGCCAGCTCACAGGGGACGTATGAAGCTTTCTTT
TRBJ2-7 | . | TRBV4-1 | . | CASSQVGQSYEQYF | TGCGCCAGCAGCCAAGTTGGACAGTCCTACGAGCAGTACTTC
TRBJ1-5 | . | TRBV11-2 | . | CASSLTENQPQHF | TGTGCCAGCAGCTTGACAGAGAATCAGCCCCAGCATTTT
TRBJ2-6 | . | TRBV7-9 | once | CASSLRGKGPSGANVLTF | TGTGCCAGCAGCCTTCGGGGGAAAGGTCCCTCTGGGGCCAACGTCCTGACTTTC
TRBJ1-2 | . | TRBV2 | few | CASSVADYGYTF | TGTGCCAGCAGTGTGGCGGACTATGGCTACACCTTC
TRBJ2-7 | TRBD1 | TRBV7-6 | . | CASSRAGTGPSYEQYF | TGTGCCAGCAGCCGAGCCGGGACAGGGCCATCCTACGAGCAGTACTTC
TRBJ1-2 | . | TRBV10-3 | . | CAISALPSGTGGYTF | TGTGCCATCAGTGCGTTACCTTCGGGGACGGGTGGCTACACCTTC
TRBJ1-3 | . | TRBV19 | . | CATRVASGNTIYF | TGTGCCACCCGTGTGGCTTCTGGAAACACCATATATTTT
TRBJ1-1 | . | TRBV12-5 | . | CASGLVNTEAFF | TGTGCTAGTGGTTTGGTGAACACTGAAGCTTTCTTT
TRBJ2-5 | TRBD2 | TRBV10-2 | . | CASTRGLAGEETQYF | TGCGCCAGCACCAGGGGACTAGCGGGAGAAGAGACCCAGTACTTC
TRBJ1-2 | . | TRBV5-1 | . | CASSLAVTRYGYTF | TGCGCCAGCAGCTTGGCCGTAACACGCTATGGCTACACCTTC
TRBJ1-2 | TRBD1 | TRBV6-5 | . | CASGGGNNYGYTF | TGTGCCAGCGGAGGGGGCAATAACTATGGCTACACCTTC
TRBJ1-2 | . | TRBV4-1 | . | CASSQVLIIIQGGYGYTF | TGCGCCAGCAGCCAAGTCCTTATTATAATCCAGGGAGGGTATGGCTACACCTTC
TRBJ1-1 | . | TRBV11-2 | . | CASKSSWGLRTEAFF | TGTGCCAGCAAGTCAAGTTGGGGGTTGCGGACTGAAGCTTTCTTT
TRBJ1-5 | . | TRBV27 | . | CASSLIARRNQPQHF | TGTGCCAGCAGTTTAATCGCACGGCGCAATCAGCCCCAGCATTTT
TRBJ2-1 | . | TRBV4-1 | . | CASSPVGPTSYNEQFF | TGCGCCAGCAGCCCCGTTGGCCCCACCTCCTACAATGAGCAGTTCTTC
TRBJ1-5 | . | TRBV19 | . | CASSKERGRFQPQHF | TGTGCCAGTAGTAAAGAAAGGGGAAGATTTCAGCCCCAGCATTTT
TRBJ1-1 | . | TRBV9 | . | CASSVRGMGTEAFF | TGTGCCAGCAGCGTTCGGGGTATGGGCACTGAAGCTTTCTTT
TRBJ2-7 | . | TRBV6-5 | . | CASRQGSLEQYF | TGTGCCAGCAGACAGGGAAGCCTCGAGCAGTACTTC
TRBJ2-2 | TRBD2 | TRBV5-1 | . | CASSWTSGSPNTGELFF | TGCGCCAGCAGCTGGACTAGCGGGAGTCCGAACACCGGGGAGCTGTTTTTT
TRBJ1-1 | . | TRBV18 | . | CASSPLGIGRTEAFF | TGTGCCAGCTCACCACTAGGGATTGGGAGAACTGAAGCTTTCTTT
TRBJ1-1 | . | TRBV5-8 | . | CASSPDRVAEAFF | TGTGCCAGCAGCCCGGACCGCGTCGCTGAAGCTTTCTTT
TRBJ1-1 | . | TRBV18 | . | CASSRDSMNTEAFF | TGTGCCAGCTCCCGCGACAGCATGAACACTGAAGCTTTCTTT
TRBJ1-2 | . | TRBV6-4 | . | CASSMGLNYGYTF | TGTGCCAGCAGTATGGGCCTAAACTATGGCTACACCTTC
TRBJ1-4 | . | TRBV15 | . | CATSREGSPEKLFF | TGTGCCACCAGCAGAGAAGGGAGTCCGGAAAAACTGTTTTTT
TRBJ1-2 | TRBD1 | TRBV5-1 | . | CASSLGPGTGNGYTF | TGCGCCAGCAGCTTGGGTCCCGGGACAGGGAATGGCTACACCTTC
TRBJ1-1 | TRBD1 | TRBV14 | once | CASSPRDSDVDTEAFF | TGTGCCAGCAGCCCCCGGGACAGTGACGTGGACACTGAAGCTTTCTTT
TRBJ2-5 | TRBD2 | TRBV25-1 | . | CASSAGLARQETQYF | TGTGCCAGCAGTGCAGGACTAGCGAGACAAGAGACCCAGTACTTC
TRBJ2-2 | . | TRBV4-1 | . | CASSRAPQTGELFF | TGCGCCAGCAGCCGGGCCCCCCAAACCGGGGAGCTGTTTTTT
TRBJ1-1 | . | TRBV10-1 | . | CASSEMGPGGWTEAFF | TGCGCCAGCAGTGAGATGGGACCGGGGGGTTGGACTGAAGCTTTCTTT
TRBJ1-2 | TRBD1 | TRBV6-5 | . | CASRWTGGGGGYTF | TGTGCCAGCAGATGGACAGGGGGCGGGGGTGGCTACACCTTC
TRBJ2-7 | . | TRBV11-1 | . | CASSFRSDLTYEQYF | TGTGCCAGCAGCTTCAGGAGCGACCTAACCTACGAGCAGTACTTC
TRBJ2-7 | TRBD2 | TRBV28 | . | CASSERGYEQYF | TGTGCCAGCTCTGAGCGGGGGTACGAGCAGTACTTC
TRBJ2-3 | . | TRBV5-4 | . | CASSLEGGGVQDTQYF | TGTGCCAGCAGCCTAGAGGGCGGGGGCGTACAAGATACGCAGTATTTT
TRBJ1-6 | . | TRBV18 | . | CASSRDVNSPLHF | TGTGCCAGCTCCCGGGACGTCAATTCACCCCTCCACTTT
TRBJ2-7 | TRBD1 | TRBV12-3/TRBV12-4 | . | CASRPQGAKEQYF | TGTGCCAGCAGACCACAGGGGGCGAAGGAGCAGTACTTC
TRBJ2-1 | TRBD1 | TRBV18 | . | CASSPGTGTYNEQFF | TGTGCCAGCTCACCGGGGACAGGAACCTACAATGAGCAGTTCTTC
TRBJ2-1 | TRBD1 | TRBV7-2 | . | CASSFLRTGDNEQFF | TGTGCCAGCAGCTTCCTCCGGACAGGGGACAATGAGCAGTTCTTC
TRBJ2-2 | . | TRBV7-2 | . | CASSLNREMTGELFF | TGTGCCAGCAGCCTCAACAGGGAGATGACCGGGGAGCTGTTTTTT
TRBJ2-3 | . | TRBV18 | . | CASSRYFLDRPEVDTQYF | TGTGCCAGCTCACGTTACTTTCTCGACAGGCCGGAGGTGGATACGCAGTATTTT
TRBJ2-7 | . | TRBV7-8 | . | CASSPRLYEQYF | TGTGCCAGCAGCCCTCGCTTATACGAGCAGTACTTC
TRBJ1-1 | . | TRBV2 | . | CASGRDTEAFF | TGTGCCAGCGGGAGGGACACTGAAGCTTTCTTT
TRBJ2-5 | . | TRBV6-5 | . | CASRLTSGHEETQYF | TGTGCCAGCAGATTAACTTCGGGACATGAAGAGACCCAGTACTTC
TRBJ1-6 | TRBD1 | TRBV7-9 | . | CASSLADRGMDSPLHF | TGTGCCAGCAGCTTAGCCGACAGGGGGATGGATTCACCCCTCCACTTT
TRBJ1-5 | TRBD1 | TRBV28 | . | CASSSGGQPQHF | TGTGCCAGCAGTTCAGGGGGTCAGCCCCAGCATTTT
TRBJ1-2 | . | TRBV24-1 | . | CATSDATGSYGYTF | TGTGCCACCAGTGATGCCACAGGTTCATATGGCTACACCTTC
TRBJ1-2 | . | TRBV5-6 | . | CASGTGNYGYTF | TGTGCCAGCGGGACTGGAAACTATGGCTACACCTTC